The following is a T cell receptor (beta chain) sequence with its context. The donors belonged to the approximately 120-subject validation cohort, separate from the approximately 670-subject first cohort. This entry comes from a study of cytomegalovirus exposure and HLA in healthy donors. About the research overall: The same platform was used for the roughly 120 validation repertoires as for the approximately 670 first-cohort repertoires, as reported in a later analysis.

This CDR3 contains 17 residues. Trimming removed 6 bases from V and 6 bases from J; junction bases left unmatched: 13. Germline V CDR1 and CDR2: MNHEY, SMNVEV (reference sequence). TCRdb keeps only in-frame clones here, not all; method: immunoSEQ multiplex PCR. Among around 220,000 clones listed, approximately 88% were seen once. The sample was PBMCs. J is TRBJ2-7 and V is TRBV27; 14 bases match TRBD2. The receptor was isolated from a woman in her twenties or thirties in good health and CMV-seropositive. CDR3 DNA: TGTGCCAGCAGAAAAATATCCGGGACTAGCGGGAGTTCCGAGCAGTACTTC. Amino acids: CASRKISGTSGSSEQYF.